The next 14 T cell receptor beta chains were all read from a single sample in a study of T cell responses to AZD1222 COVID-19 vaccine. Sequenced by immunoSEQ multiplex PCR; TCRdb stores in-frame clones only, minus some. Seen here are 190,000 or so clones, 88% observed once, and the top ten hold more than 25%. The sample here was peripheral blood, taken 28 days after the second AZD1222 dose. These receptors were collected from an adult who received the AZD1222 COVID-19 vaccine.

The chain uses TRBV5-1 and TRBJ2-6; D not resolved. Trimming pared 0 bases from V and 1 base from J, leaving 8 bases between. The CDR3 runs to 16 residues. Germline V CDR1 and CDR2: SGHRS, YFSETQ. The CDR3 is CASSLGSRSGANVLTF. In nucleotides, the CDR3 is TGCGCCAGCAGCTTGGGATCTAGGTCTGGGGCCAACGTCCTGACTTTC.

The chain has TRBV5-4 and TRBJ2-7; D is unresolved. Deletions cut 2 bases from V and 9 bases from J, with 15 bases between. CDR3 size: 13 residues. CDR1 is SGHNT, CDR2 YYREEE, per germline (reference sequence). CDR3 sequence (DNA): TGTGCCAGCAGCTTAGACGAACTAAACGGGCAGTACTTC. Translated: CASSLDELNGQYF. The whole variable domain, filled in from reference TRBV5-4 and TRBJ2-7, reads ETGVTQSPTHLIKTRGQQVTLRCSSQSGHNTVSWYQQALGQGPQFIFQYYREEENGRGNFPPRFSGLQFPNYSSELNVNALELDDSALYLCASSLDELNGQYFGPGTRLTVT.

The rearrangement uses TRBV3-1 (or the pseudogene TRBV3-2) and TRBJ2-7; D remains unclear. In germline, CDR1 is LGHDT, CDR2 YNNKEL (reference sequence). V lost 0 bases, J lost 2 bases, and 11 bases lay in between. This CDR3 contains 15 residues. The CDR3 DNA is TGTGCCAGCAGCCAAGATTACCATAATCCCTACGAGCAGTACTTC. Amino acids: CASSQDYHNPYEQYF.

The chain uses TRBV21-1 and TRBJ2-1; the table calls TRBD2, which could not be checked here. TRBV21-1 is a documented pseudogene. The CDR3 is made up of 16 amino acids. CDR3 nucleotides: TGTGCCAGCGGAAACTGGCGACTAGAGGGAAACAATGAGCAGTTCTTC. It codes for CASGNWRLEGNNEQFF.

This clone has a handful of counts. The chain has TRBV4-3 and TRBJ2-3; no firm D call. Deletions cut 1 base from V and 4 bases from J, with 6 bases between. Germline lookup yields CDR1 LGHNA and CDR2 YSLEER. This CDR3 has 13 amino acids. The CDR3 spells CASSQVKSDTQYF. As DNA, the CDR3 is TGCGCCAGCAGCCAAGTCAAGTCAGATACGCAGTATTTT.

DNA for the CDR3: TGTGCCAGCTCAGGGGAACCTAGAGTTCAACACCTCTACGAGCAGTACTTC. This encodes CASSGEPRVQHLYEQYF. The chain employs TRBV18 and TRBJ2-7; D remains unclear. Germline V gene data show CDR1 as KGHSH and CDR2 as LQKENI. The CDR3 length is 17 residues. Trimming removed 5 bases at V and 3 bases at J, with 23 bases between.

V usage is TRBV6-5 and J usage is TRBJ1-5; maybe TRBD1 (6 bases). The CDR3 has 15 amino acids. V was shortened by 6 bases and J by 5 bases, with 17 bases between the two germline ends. Germline values: CDR1 MNHEY, CDR2 SVGAGI. The CDR3 reads CASSRGTSRDQPQHF. DNA for the CDR3: TGTGCCAGCAGCCGGGGGACATCCCGGGATCAGCCCCAGCATTTT.

The genes are TRBV7-9 and TRBJ2-7; 8 bases line up with TRBD1. This CDR3 has 15 amino acids. From germline, CDR1 is SEHNR and CDR2 FQNEAQ (reference sequence). After removal of 1 base from V and 3 bases from J, the junction contained 5 bases not matched to a gene. CDR3 protein: CASSLEGTGYYEQYF. The CDR3 DNA follows: TGTGCCAGCAGCTTAGAAGGGACAGGATACTACGAGCAGTACTTC.

The chain joins TRBV11-3 to TRBJ2-3; D is possibly TRBD2 (6 bases). Trimming removed 4 bases from V and 0 bases from J, with 11 bases in between. The CDR3 has 15 amino acids. Germline V gene sequence: CDR1 SGHNT, CDR2 YENEEA. The CDR3 loop reads CASSSAGGSTDTQYF. As DNA, the CDR3 is TGTGCCAGCAGCTCCGCCGGGGGTAGCACAGATACGCAGTATTTT.

This chain uses TRBV24-1 with TRBJ2-1; TRBD1 or TRBD2 may be the D gene (5 bases each). This CDR3 region has 16 residues. Trimming removed 1 base from V and 8 bases from J, with 17 bases in between. Germline assignment: CDR1 KGHDR and CDR2 SFDVKD. CDR3 protein: CATSDFLGASSHEQFF. The CDR3 DNA reads as TGTGCCACCAGTGATTTCCTCGGGGCTAGCAGTCATGAGCAGTTCTTC.

V and J are TRBV19 and TRBJ1-5, with 8 bases fitting TRBD1. The J segment lost 6 bases and the V segment lost 6 bases, leaving 13 bases of the junction unmatched. Germline assignment: CDR1 LNHDA and CDR2 SQIVND (reference sequence). The CDR3 covers 16 residues. The CDR3 sequence: CASSPIPDRGVQPQHF. The CDR3, as DNA: TGTGCCAGTAGCCCTATCCCCGACAGGGGCGTTCAGCCCCAGCATTTT.

CDR3 nucleotides: TGTGCCAGCAGTTACGGGACGGCTGAAGCTTTCTTT. Its protein product is CASSYGTAEAFF. This sequence joins TRBV6-5 and TRBJ1-1; perhaps TRBD1 as D (5 bases). V dropped 2 bases and J dropped 6 bases, with 7 bases sitting between them. The CDR3 covers 12 residues. Looked up from germline, CDR1 is MNHEY and CDR2 is SVGAGI.

The chain has TRBV29-1 and TRBJ2-7; 8 nucleotides align to TRBD1. Trimming took 8 bases from V and 4 from J; bases not matched to a gene: 7. The CDR3 is 12 amino acids. Germline CDR1 and CDR2: SQVTM and ANQGSEA. CDR3 amino acids: CSIRTGSYEQYF. The DNA for the CDR3 is TGCAGCATTCGGACAGGGTCGTACGAGCAGTACTTC.

The J gene is TRBJ2-1, the V gene TRBV27; no firm D call. V was clipped by 3 bases and J by 7 bases, with 4 bases between them. The V gene's germline CDR1 is MNHEY and CDR2 SMNVEV (reference sequence). This CDR3 has 11 residues. The CDR3 nucleotides read TGTGCCAGCAGTTTCCAAAATGAGCAGTTCTTC. Translating it yields CASSFQNEQFF.